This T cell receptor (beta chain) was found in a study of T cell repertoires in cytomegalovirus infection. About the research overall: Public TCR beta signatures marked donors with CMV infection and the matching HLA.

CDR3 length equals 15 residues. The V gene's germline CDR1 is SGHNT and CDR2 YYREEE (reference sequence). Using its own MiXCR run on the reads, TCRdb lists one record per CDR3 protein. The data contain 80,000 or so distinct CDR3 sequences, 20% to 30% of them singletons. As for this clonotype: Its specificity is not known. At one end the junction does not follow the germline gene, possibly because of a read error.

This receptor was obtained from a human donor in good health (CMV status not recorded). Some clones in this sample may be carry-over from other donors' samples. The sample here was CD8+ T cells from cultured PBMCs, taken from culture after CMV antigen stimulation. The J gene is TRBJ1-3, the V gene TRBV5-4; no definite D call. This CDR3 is CANSFERSSGNTIYF. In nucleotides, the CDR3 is TGTGCCAACAGCTTTGAGAGGTCCTCTGGAAACACCATATATTTT.